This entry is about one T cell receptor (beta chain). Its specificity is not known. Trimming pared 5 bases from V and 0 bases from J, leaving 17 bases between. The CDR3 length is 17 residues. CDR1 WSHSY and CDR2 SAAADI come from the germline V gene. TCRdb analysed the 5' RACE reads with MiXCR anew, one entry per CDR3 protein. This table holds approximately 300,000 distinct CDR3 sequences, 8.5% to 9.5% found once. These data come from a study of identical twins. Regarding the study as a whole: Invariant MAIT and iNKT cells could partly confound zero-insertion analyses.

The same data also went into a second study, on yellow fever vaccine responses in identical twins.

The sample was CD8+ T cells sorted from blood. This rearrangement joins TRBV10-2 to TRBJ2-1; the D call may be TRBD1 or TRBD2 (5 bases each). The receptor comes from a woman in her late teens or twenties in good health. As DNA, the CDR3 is TGCGCCAGCAGTCCTTCTGTCGGGGCCAGCTCCTACAATGAGCAGTTCTTC. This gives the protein CASSPSVGASSYNEQFF.